A single sample gave rise to the 14 T cell receptor beta chains below, sequenced in a study of T cells in Graves' hyperthyroidism and ophthalmopathy. The source material, RNA transcripts, was used to amplify TCR beta CDR3 regions. Initially, a first-round RT-PCR of the TCR CDR3 employed the HTBI primer set. A single record per CDR3 protein comes from TCRdb applying MiXCR to the multiplex PCR reads. The repertoire holds 750,000 to 900,000 distinct CDR3 sequences, 38% seen once, with over 8% in the top ten. Sequencing input: blood. All receptors come from a young man with Graves' hyperthyroidism.

This clonotype was counted many times. This chain links TRBV19 with TRBJ1-5; D is perhaps TRBD1 (5 bases). Trimming cost V 4 bases and J 0 bases, with 19 bases left between them. The CDR3 length is 18 residues. Germline V gene data show CDR1 as LNHDA and CDR2 as SQIVND (reference sequence). As DNA, the CDR3 is TGTGCCAGTAGTAGGATGGGAAGTAGGGGATATAGCAATCAGCCCCAGCATTTT. Translated: CASSRMGSRGYSNQPQHF.

The chain links TRBV20-1 to TRBJ2-6; the D gene is possibly TRBD1 (6 bases). From germline, CDR1 is DFQATT and CDR2 SNEGSKA (reference sequence). With 3 bases removed from V and 3 bases from J, the gap between germline ends came to 9 bases. The CDR3 is made up of 14 amino acids. The CDR3 nucleotides read TGCAGTGCTAGGCACAGGGATGGGGCCAACGTCCTGACTTTC. It is translated as CSARHRDGANVLTF.

This clonotype showed up just a few times. This sequence joins TRBV12-3 or TRBV12-4 and TRBJ1-1, with 7 bases matching TRBD1. The junction had 11 bases not matched to a gene; V was cut back by 6 bases and J by 10 bases. The CDR3 runs to 13 residues. The CDR3 sequence: CASRNPGQPAAFF. The CDR3 nucleotides read TGTGCCAGCAGGAATCCGGGACAGCCTGCAGCTTTCTTT.

This clonotype was detected a few times. This chain links TRBV7-2 with TRBJ1-1; 10 positions agree with TRBD1. V gave up 5 bases and J gave up 10 bases; unmatched junction bases: 4. The CDR3 loop spans 12 amino acids. The germline V gene has CDR1 SGHTA and CDR2 FQGNSA. CDR3 loop: CASSTGQGRAFF. CDR3 in DNA: TGTGCCAGCAGCACGGGACAGGGGAGAGCTTTCTTT.

On this clonotype itself: Without the conserved terminal phenylalanine or tryptophan, this CDR3 likely stems from a read error. The DNA is left out, because the CDR3 cannot be placed on it with certainty; the CDR3 is given as TCRdb lists it. This chain joins TRBV7-9 and TRBJ2-7. CDR1 and CDR2 from the germline V gene are SEHNR and FQNEAQ (reference sequence). The CDR3 is 9 residues long, ends included. Here the CDR3 reads CASSSGQSY.

This clonotype was counted a few times. The genes are TRBV9 and TRBJ1-3; D is ambiguous. V dropped 0 bases and J dropped 4 bases, with 14 bases sitting between them. The CDR3 contains 16 residues. The germline CDR1 and CDR2 sequences are SGDLS and YYNGEE. The chain's CDR3 is CASSVDAGGAGNTIYF. The CDR3, as DNA: TGTGCCAGCAGCGTAGATGCCGGTGGAGCCGGAAACACCATATATTTT.

In this sample, this clonotype turned up once. The chain carries TRBV6-1 and TRBJ2-7; 8 bases align to TRBD2. There are 14 residues in the CDR3. V lost 8 bases to trimming and J lost 4 bases; unmatched junction nucleotides: 10. The germline CDR1 and CDR2 sequences are MNHNS and SASEGT. This chain's CDR3 is CASGKSGGGYEQYF. CDR3 nucleotides: TGTGCCAGCGGAAAAAGCGGGGGCGGGTACGAGCAGTACTTC.

The table lists this clonotype with many counts. Here the CDR3 DNA reads TGCGCCAGCAGCCAACTGGGGGAAACGGGGGCTTTCTTT. The encoded protein is CASSQLGETGAFF. The chain is built from TRBV5-1 and TRBJ1-1; TRBD1 is a possible D gene (5 bases). With 4 bases removed from V and 11 bases from J, the gap between germline ends came to 18 bases. The germline gives CDR1 SGHRS, CDR2 YFSETQ. The CDR3 loop spans 13 amino acids.

In its sample, this clonotype was seen a few times. The chain has TRBV7-2 and TRBJ1-6; D not resolved. V gave up 6 bases and J gave up 8 bases, with 17 bases separating them. The length of the CDR3 is 15 residues. The germline CDR1 and CDR2 sequences are SGHTA and FQGNSA. CDR3: CASSYARQKDSPLHF. The DNA for the CDR3 is TGTGCCAGCAGTTACGCGCGCCAGAAGGATTCACCCCTCCACTTT.

The chain joins TRBV4-1 to TRBJ1-2; D not certain. CDR1 is MGHRA, CDR2 YSYEKL, per germline. Trimming removed 0 bases at V and 7 bases at J, with 18 bases between. The length of the CDR3 is 16 residues. The DNA for the CDR3 is TGCGCCAGCAGCCAAGATAGAAGGGCCATGCCTAGTGGCTACACCTTC. Protein: CASSQDRRAMPSGYTF.

This clonotype has only a few counts. A much larger clonotype is one base distant, so this may be a read error. The chain uses TRBV20-1 and TRBJ1-1, with D unresolved. Germline V gene data show CDR1 as DFQATT and CDR2 as SNEGSKA (reference sequence). V was trimmed by 4 bases and J by 1 base, leaving 7 bases between them. This CDR3 is built from 12 residues. The CDR3 DNA follows: TGCAGTGCTAAACGGCAGAACACTGAAGCTTTCTTT. This gives the protein CSAKRQNTEAFF.

This clonotype was seen a single time. The chain uses TRBV7-8 and TRBJ2-5; 11 bases align to TRBD2. J gave up 4 bases and V 5 bases, and 15 bases lay outside the gene matches. Germline V gene sequence: CDR1 SGHVS, CDR2 FQNEAQ. The CDR3 has 18 amino acids. The CDR3 here is CASSQDGGIAGGGETQYF. CDR3 coding DNA: TGTGCCAGCAGCCAAGATGGGGGGATAGCGGGGGGGGGAGAGACCCAGTACTTC.

The chain uses TRBV19 and TRBJ1-1; tentative D call: TRBD1 (5 bases). Trimming left V 7 bases short and J 3 bases short, with 12 bases between. CDR1 is LNHDA and CDR2 is SQIVND in the germline V gene (reference sequence). CDR3 length: 13 residues. In nucleotides, the CDR3 is TGTGCCAGTACCCCGGACATTTACACTGAAGCTTTCTTT. Amino acid sequence: CASTPDIYTEAFF. The entire variable domain, with the rest obtained from reference TRBV19 and TRBJ1-1, is as follows: DGGITQSPKYLFRKEGQNVTLSCEQNLNHDAMYWYRQDPGQGLRLIYYSQIVNDFQKGDIAEGYSVSREKKESFPLTVTSAQKNPTAFYLCASTPDIYTEAFFGQGTRLTVV.

This clonotype was observed at least ten times. The chain couples TRBV29-1 to TRBJ2-7; 9 bases match TRBD2. The V gene's germline CDR1 is SQVTM and CDR2 ANQGSEA. The J segment lost 7 bases and the V segment lost 0 bases, leaving 10 bases of the junction unmatched. The CDR3 covers 15 residues. The CDR3: CSVEDRGREGREQYF. DNA of the CDR3: TGCAGCGTTGAAGATCGGGGGCGGGAGGGGAGAGAGCAGTACTTC.